These 4 T cell receptor beta chains originate from one sample sequenced in a study of T cell responses to AZD1222 COVID-19 vaccine. The repertoire was sequenced with immunoSEQ multiplex PCR; TCRdb's copy has only in-frame clones and lacks some. Of some 190,000 clones listed, around 94% were seen once; the top ten hold over 1.5%. The sequenced sample was peripheral blood, obtained 28 days after the second dose of the MenACWY control vaccine. These receptors came from an adult who received the MenACWY meningococcal vaccine as a control.

The rearrangement uses TRBV30 and TRBJ1-5; 8 nucleotides agree with TRBD1. This CDR3 spans 15 amino acids. V lost 0 bases and J lost 5; bases outside the gene matches: 6. From germline, CDR1 is GTSNPN and CDR2 SVGIG (reference sequence). Here the CDR3 DNA reads TGTGCCTGGAGTGTACTCGGACAGGGTGATCAGCCCCAGCATTTT. As protein: CAWSVLGQGDQPQHF.

This clone appeared once. The CDR3 sequence: CASSAVGGGISPGELFF. As DNA, the CDR3 is TGTGCCAGCAGCGCTGTCGGCGGGGGGATAAGTCCCGGGGAGCTGTTTTTT. The chain has TRBV6-4 and TRBJ2-2, with 8 nucleotides matching TRBD2. The trim removed 6 bases at V and 6 bases at J, leaving 15 bases unmatched. The CDR3 is 17 amino acids. The germline CDR1 and CDR2 sequences are MRHNA and SNTAGT.

The chain joins TRBV14 to TRBJ2-7, with D possibly being TRBD2 (5 bases). V was trimmed by 0 bases and J by 3 bases, leaving 12 bases between them. CDR3 length equals 15 residues. In germline, CDR1 is SGHDN, CDR2 FVKESK. This CDR3 reads CASSQELGVIYEQYF. In nucleotides, the CDR3 is TGTGCCAGCAGCCAAGAACTCGGGGTCATCTACGAGCAGTACTTC.

The V and J genes are TRBV2 and TRBJ1-3; D is undetermined. The CDR3 has 13 residues. V lost 5 bases, J lost 4 bases, and 9 bases lay in between. Germline CDR1 is SNHLY and CDR2 is FYNNEI. As DNA, the CDR3 is TGTGCCAGCAGTCCTCAGGCGGGAAACACCATATATTTT. Amino acids: CASSPQAGNTIYF.